These 2 T cell receptor beta chains share one sample of origin, sequenced in a study. TRBV12-4/TRBJ1-2 clonotypes were amplified with adaptor-ligated barcode primers. TCRdb ran MiXCR on the multiplex PCR reads and lists one entry per CDR3 protein. The sample has some 27 distinct CDR3 sequences. The sample was memory CD4+ T cells sorted from blood. Subset of the sample: memory CD4+ T cells, CD4+CD45RO+CD25-. These receptors were collected from a female donor with breast cancer.

This clonotype is hyperexpanded within its sample. In DNA form, the CDR3 reads TGTGCCAGCAGTTTCGACAGGGGAGTGCGCTACACCTTC. Its protein is CASSFDRGVRYTF. The chain employs TRBV12-3 or TRBV12-4 and TRBJ1-2, with 8 bases that match TRBD1. This CDR3 comprises 13 residues. V lost 3 bases, J lost 9 bases, and 6 bases stayed unmatched.

Within the sample, this clonotype is hyperexpanded. This CDR3 reads CATRGDWYGYTF. Written as DNA, the CDR3 is TGTGCCACCCGTGGCGACTGGTATGGCTACACCTTC. The rearrangement uses TRBV12-3 or TRBV12-4 and TRBJ1-2, with D unclear. Trimming pared 10 bases from V and 5 bases from J, leaving 14 bases between. CDR3 size: 12 residues.